Listed below are T cell receptor beta chains from one sample, sequenced in a study of PD-1 and CTLA-4 blockade in melanoma. Assay: immunoSEQ multiplex PCR; the TCRdb copy retains only in-frame clones and omits some. The sample contains roughly 30,000 clones, roughly 91% of which appear only once. Source: CD8+ T cells from peripheral blood, taken before anti-PD-1 treatment. The receptor source for this set is a human donor with melanoma. The CDR3 runs from the conserved cysteine through the conserved F or W. The D gene is left open where the match is weak. Only some rows state a clone size, as once, few, many or a class for expanded clones.

J,D,V,size,CDR3,DNA
TRBJ2-7,.,TRBV14,.,CASSQEPGAYEQYF,TGTGCCAGCAGCCAAGAACCCGGGGCCTACGAGCAGTACTTC
TRBJ2-1,.,TRBV11-3,.,CASSEQGRDYNEQFF,TGTGCCAGCAGCGAACAGGGAAGAGACTACAATGAGCAGTTCTTC
TRBJ2-7,TRBD1,TRBV5-4,.,CASSLRGLHEQYF,TGTGCCAGCAGCTTGAGGGGGCTCCACGAGCAGTACTTC
TRBJ1-1,TRBD1,TRBV7-9,.,CASSPPTGGNTEAFF,TGTGCCAGCAGCCCCCCGACAGGGGGCAACACTGAAGCTTTCTTT
TRBJ1-1,.,TRBV30,.,CARRTAFF,TGTGCCCGAAGGACAGCTTTCTTT
TRBJ1-3,.,TRBV2,.,CASSGGSGNTIYF,TGTGCCAGCAGTGGGGGCTCTGGAAACACCATATATTTT
TRBJ1-5,TRBD1,TRBV6-6,.,CASSYSTQGIQPQHF,TGTGCCAGCAGTTACTCGACACAGGGGATTCAGCCCCAGCATTTT
TRBJ2-5,.,TRBV27,.,CASSHRQETQYF,TGTGCCAGCAGCCACCGCCAAGAGACCCAGTACTTC
TRBJ1-2,TRBD1,TRBV6-6,.,CASSYYDRDNYGYTF,TGTGCCAGCAGTTACTACGACAGGGACAACTATGGCTACACCTTC
TRBJ2-5,.,TRBV29-1,.,CSVLPPDSWETQYF,TGCAGCGTGCTACCCCCAGACAGTTGGGAGACCCAGTACTTC
TRBJ1-5,.,TRBV2,.,CASSEEGGGNQPQHF,TGTGCCAGCAGTGAAGAGGGGGGAGGAAATCAGCCCCAGCATTTT
TRBJ2-1,.,TRBV28,.,CASSAGTHPDEQFF,TGTGCCAGCAGTGCCGGGACTCATCCTGACGAGCAGTTCTTC
TRBJ1-6,TRBD1,TRBV11-2,.,CASSAGQGPSPLHF,TGTGCCAGCAGCGCCGGACAGGGCCCTTCACCCCTCCACTTT
TRBJ2-5,TRBD1,TRBV13,.,CASTDRGQETQYF,TGTGCCAGCACTGACAGGGGCCAAGAGACCCAGTACTTC
TRBJ2-5,.,TRBV2,.,CASGESNLQETQYF,TGTGCCTCTGGGGAGTCCAACCTCCAAGAGACCCAGTACTTC
TRBJ2-2,.,TRBV11-2,once,CASSLVSTNTGELFF,TGTGCCAGCAGCTTAGTGTCCACGAACACCGGGGAGCTGTTTTTT
TRBJ1-3,TRBD1,TRBV7-9,.,CAISGQGVNTIYF,TGTGCCATCTCCGGACAGGGGGTAAACACCATATATTTT
TRBJ1-5,.,TRBV28,.,CASEEGMFNQPQHF,TGTGCCAGCGAGGAGGGGATGTTCAATCAGCCCCAGCATTTT
TRBJ1-3,.,TRBV6-5,.,CASIEVWSGNTIYF,TGTGCCAGCATCGAGGTATGGAGTGGAAACACCATATATTTT
TRBJ1-5,.,TRBV7-8,few,CASSLAPQGAYQPQHF,TGTGCCAGCAGCTTAGCCCCACAGGGCGCATATCAGCCCCAGCATTTT
TRBJ2-5,.,TRBV7-9,.,CASSEVVDRGQETQYF,TGTGCCAGCAGTGAGGTGGTCGACAGAGGGCAAGAGACCCAGTACTTC
TRBJ2-5,.,TRBV15,.,CATSGNIIHRRETKETQYF,TGTGCCACCAGCGGCAATATTATACATCGACGGGAGACCAAAGAGACCCAGTACTTC
TRBJ1-2,.,TRBV2,.,CASSEGGVGYTF,TGTGCCAGCAGTGAAGGAGGGGTCGGCTACACCTTC
TRBJ1-1,.,TRBV11-2,once,CASSLEVPRNTEAFF,TGTGCCAGCAGCTTAGAGGTTCCGCGGAACACTGAAGCTTTCTTT
TRBJ1-2,.,TRBV24-1,.,CATSVGTNYGYTF,TGTGCCACCAGTGTAGGAACTAACTATGGCTACACCTTC
TRBJ1-5,.,TRBV28,few,CASRTSGLGNQPQHF,TGTGCCAGCAGGACCTCCGGATTAGGCAATCAGCCCCAGCATTTT
TRBJ1-6,.,TRBV28,once,CASAQVNSPLHF,TGTGCCAGCGCCCAAGTTAATTCACCCCTCCACTTT
TRBJ1-1,TRBD1,TRBV5-1,.,CASSWTGEDTEAFF,TGCGCCAGCAGCTGGACAGGGGAGGACACTGAAGCTTTCTTT
TRBJ2-1,.,TRBV10-1,.,CASTAGHSNEQFF,TGCGCCAGCACTGCGGGCCATAGCAATGAGCAGTTCTTC
TRBJ1-1,.,TRBV13,.,CASSQGGTLNTEAFF,TGTGCCAGCAGCCAAGGGGGGACCCTGAACACTGAAGCTTTCTTT
TRBJ1-5,TRBD1,TRBV11-2,.,CASSPGTGSPYSNQPQHF,TGTGCCAGCAGCCCGGGGACAGGGAGCCCTTATAGCAATCAGCCCCAGCATTTT
TRBJ2-7,.,TRBV9,.,CASSAVPGSIYEQYF,TGTGCCAGCAGCGCCGTGCCGGGATCAATCTACGAGCAGTACTTC
TRBJ1-2,.,TRBV7-9,once,CASSLDTGGLYYGYTF,TGTGCCAGCAGCTTAGATACCGGAGGGCTCTACTATGGCTACACCTTC
TRBJ1-2,.,TRBV27,.,CATFSGGYTF,TGTGCCACGTTTTCGGGGGGCTACACCTTC
TRBJ2-2,.,TRBV28,once,CASSPEGRGPGELFF,TGTGCCAGCAGTCCAGAGGGCAGGGGACCCGGGGAGCTGTTTTTT